This TCR beta chain was sequenced during a study of blood T cell repertoires in COVID-19. Trimming cost V 6 bases and J 2 bases, with 14 bases left between them. Germline CDR1 is SNHLY and CDR2 is FYNNEI. The CDR3 runs 14 residues. The method was immunoSEQ multiplex PCR; TCRdb's version includes in-frame clones alone and lacks a portion of them. The sample lists fewer than 450,000 clones; approximately 85% were seen once. This clone was seen a single time. Recruits, aged about 18 to 95 years, lived in 24 US areas. This sequence joins TRBV2 and TRBJ2-7, with D unresolved. The sample taken for sequencing was PBMCs or T cells enriched from blood (not recorded which). This clonotype originated in a woman between 40 and 50 years old with acute COVID-19. DNA for the CDR3: TGTGCCAGCAGCCAGGTACCCCCGCCCTACGAGCAGTACTTC. Its protein is CASSQVPPPYEQYF.